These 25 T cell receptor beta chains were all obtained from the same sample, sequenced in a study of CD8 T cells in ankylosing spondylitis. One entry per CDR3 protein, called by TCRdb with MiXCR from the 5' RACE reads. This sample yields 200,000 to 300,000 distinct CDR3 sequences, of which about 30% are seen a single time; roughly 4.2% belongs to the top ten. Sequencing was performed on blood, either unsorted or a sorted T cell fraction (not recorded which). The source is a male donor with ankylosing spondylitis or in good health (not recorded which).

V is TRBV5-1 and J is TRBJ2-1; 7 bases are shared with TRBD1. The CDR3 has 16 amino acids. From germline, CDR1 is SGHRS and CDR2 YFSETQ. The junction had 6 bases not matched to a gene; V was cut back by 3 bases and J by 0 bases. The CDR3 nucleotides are TGCGCCAGCAGCTCGTCAACAGGGGTCTCCTACAATGAGCAGTTCTTC. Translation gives CASSSSTGVSYNEQFF.

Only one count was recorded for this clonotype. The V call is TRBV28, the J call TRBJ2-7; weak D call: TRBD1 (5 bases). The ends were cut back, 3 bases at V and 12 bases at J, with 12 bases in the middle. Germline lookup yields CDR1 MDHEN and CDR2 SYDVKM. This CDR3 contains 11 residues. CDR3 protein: CASSFSTEWYF. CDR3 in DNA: TGTGCCAGCAGTTTCTCGACAGAATGGTACTTC. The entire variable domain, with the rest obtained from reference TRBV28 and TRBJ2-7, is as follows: DVKVTQSSRYLVKRTGEKVFLECVQDMDHENMFWYRQDPGLGLRLIYFSYDVKMKEKGDIPEGYSVSREKKERFSLILESASTNQTSMYLCASSFSTEWYFGPGTRLTVT.

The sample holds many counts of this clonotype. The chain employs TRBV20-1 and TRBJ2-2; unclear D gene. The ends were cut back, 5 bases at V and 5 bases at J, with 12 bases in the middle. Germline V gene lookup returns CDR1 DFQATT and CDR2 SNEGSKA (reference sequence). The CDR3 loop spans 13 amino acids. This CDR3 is CSARHSGTGELFF. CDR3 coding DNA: TGCAGTGCTCGCCACAGTGGTACCGGGGAGCTGTTTTTT.

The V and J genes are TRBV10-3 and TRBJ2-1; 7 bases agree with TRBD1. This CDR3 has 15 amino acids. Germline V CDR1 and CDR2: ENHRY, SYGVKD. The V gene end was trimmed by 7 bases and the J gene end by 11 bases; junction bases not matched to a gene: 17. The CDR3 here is CAIKVDADRDPQQFF. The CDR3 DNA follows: TGTGCCATCAAGGTTGACGCCGACAGGGACCCCCAGCAGTTCTTC.

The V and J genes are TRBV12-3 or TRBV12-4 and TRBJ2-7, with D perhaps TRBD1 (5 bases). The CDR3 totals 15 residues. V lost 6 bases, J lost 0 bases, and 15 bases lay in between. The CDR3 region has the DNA TGTGCCAGCAGCCCAACGAAGGACAACTCCTACGAGCAGTACTTC. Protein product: CASSPTKDNSYEQYF.

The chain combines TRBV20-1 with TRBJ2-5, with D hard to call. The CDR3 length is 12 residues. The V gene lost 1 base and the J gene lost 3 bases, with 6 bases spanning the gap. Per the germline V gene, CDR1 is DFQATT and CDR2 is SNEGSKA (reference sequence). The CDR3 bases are TGCAGTGCTAGAGGCCAGAAAGAGACCCAGTACTTC. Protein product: CSARGQKETQYF.

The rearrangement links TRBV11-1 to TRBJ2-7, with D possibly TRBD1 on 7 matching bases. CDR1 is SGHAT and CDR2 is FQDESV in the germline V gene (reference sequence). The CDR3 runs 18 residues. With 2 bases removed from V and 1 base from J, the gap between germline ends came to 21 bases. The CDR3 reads CASSLTGAADRRSYEQYF. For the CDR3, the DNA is TGTGCCAGCAGCTTAACGGGGGCCGCGGACAGGAGGTCCTACGAGCAGTACTTC.

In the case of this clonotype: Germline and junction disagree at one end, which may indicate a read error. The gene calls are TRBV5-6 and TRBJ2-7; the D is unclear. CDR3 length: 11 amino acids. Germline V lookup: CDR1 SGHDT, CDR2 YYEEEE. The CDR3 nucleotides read TGTGCCAGCAGCTTGGACCACGAGCAGCACTTC. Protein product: CASSLDHEQHF.

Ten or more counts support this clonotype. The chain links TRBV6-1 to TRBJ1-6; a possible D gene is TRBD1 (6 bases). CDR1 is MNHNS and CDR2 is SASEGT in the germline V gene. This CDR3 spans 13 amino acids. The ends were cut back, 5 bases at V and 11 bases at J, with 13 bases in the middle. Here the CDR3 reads CASSQGGVTPLHF. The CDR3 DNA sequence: TGTGCCAGCAGTCAAGGGGGGGTGACACCCCTCCACTTT.

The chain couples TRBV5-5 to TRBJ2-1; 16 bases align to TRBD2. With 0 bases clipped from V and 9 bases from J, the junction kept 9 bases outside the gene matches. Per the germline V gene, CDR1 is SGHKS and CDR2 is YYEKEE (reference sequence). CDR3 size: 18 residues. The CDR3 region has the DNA TGTGCCAGCAGCTTGGCGGGACTAGCGGGGGGGCTCCAGGGTGAGCAGTTCTTC. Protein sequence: CASSLAGLAGGLQGEQFF.

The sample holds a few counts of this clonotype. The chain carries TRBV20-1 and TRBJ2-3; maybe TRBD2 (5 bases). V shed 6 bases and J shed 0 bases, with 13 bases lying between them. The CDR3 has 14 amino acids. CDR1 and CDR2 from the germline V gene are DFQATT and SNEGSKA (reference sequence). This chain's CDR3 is CSARVTPSTDTQYF. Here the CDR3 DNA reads TGCAGTGCGAGGGTTACGCCTAGCACAGATACGCAGTATTTT.

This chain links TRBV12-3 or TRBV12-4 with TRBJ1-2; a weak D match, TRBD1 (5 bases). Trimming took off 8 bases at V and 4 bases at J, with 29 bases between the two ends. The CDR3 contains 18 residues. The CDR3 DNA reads TGTGCCAGCCGACCATGGGGACCAGTCGGACTCCCTGGCTATGGCTACACCTTC. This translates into CASRPWGPVGLPGYGYTF.

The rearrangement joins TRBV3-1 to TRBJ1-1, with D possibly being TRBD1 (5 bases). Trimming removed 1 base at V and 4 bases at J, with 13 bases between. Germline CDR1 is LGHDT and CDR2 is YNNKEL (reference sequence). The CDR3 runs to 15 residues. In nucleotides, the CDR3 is TGTGCCAGCAGCCAAGGCCGAGGGGCGGTCACTGAAGCTTTCTTT. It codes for CASSQGRGAVTEAFF.

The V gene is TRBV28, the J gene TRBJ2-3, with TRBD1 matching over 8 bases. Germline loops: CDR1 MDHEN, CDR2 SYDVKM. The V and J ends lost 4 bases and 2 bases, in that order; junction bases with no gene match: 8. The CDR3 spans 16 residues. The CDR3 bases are TGTGCCAGCAGTTCTATGATGGGACAGGACACAGATACGCAGTATTTT. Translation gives CASSSMMGQDTDTQYF.

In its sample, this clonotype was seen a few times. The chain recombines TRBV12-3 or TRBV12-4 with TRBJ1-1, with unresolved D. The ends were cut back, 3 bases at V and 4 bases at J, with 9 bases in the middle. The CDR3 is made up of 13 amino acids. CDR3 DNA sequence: TGTGCCAGCAGTTTCGGCGGATCCACTGAAGCTTTCTTT. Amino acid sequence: CASSFGGSTEAFF.

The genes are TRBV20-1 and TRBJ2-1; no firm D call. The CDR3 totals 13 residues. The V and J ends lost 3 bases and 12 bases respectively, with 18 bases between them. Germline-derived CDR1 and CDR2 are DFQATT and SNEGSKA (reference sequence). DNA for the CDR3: TGCAGTGCTAGGGCTCCCGCCCGTTCGGGGCAGTTCTTC. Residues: CSARAPARSGQFF.

CDR3 DNA sequence: TGTGCCAGCAGATCGGACAGGGTAGGGAACATTCAGTACTTC. Translating it yields CASRSDRVGNIQYF. The rearrangement uses TRBV25-1 and TRBJ2-4; 8 bases align to TRBD1. The germline V gene has CDR1 MGHDK and CDR2 SYGVNS. With 6 bases clipped from V and 7 bases from J, the junction kept 8 bases outside the gene matches. The CDR3 totals 14 residues.

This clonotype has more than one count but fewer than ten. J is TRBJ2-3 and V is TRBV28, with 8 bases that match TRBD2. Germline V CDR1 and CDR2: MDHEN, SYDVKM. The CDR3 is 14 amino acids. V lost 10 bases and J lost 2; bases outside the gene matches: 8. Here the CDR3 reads CATRSGSYTDTQYF. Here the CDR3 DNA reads TGTGCCACCAGGAGCGGGAGCTACACAGATACGCAGTATTTT.

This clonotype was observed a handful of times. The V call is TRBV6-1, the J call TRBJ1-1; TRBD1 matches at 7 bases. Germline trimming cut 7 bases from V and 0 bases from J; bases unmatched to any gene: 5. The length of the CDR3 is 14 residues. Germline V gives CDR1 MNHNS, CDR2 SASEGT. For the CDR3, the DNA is TGTGCCAGCACCGAGGACAGGATGAACACTGAAGCTTTCTTT. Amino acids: CASTEDRMNTEAFF.

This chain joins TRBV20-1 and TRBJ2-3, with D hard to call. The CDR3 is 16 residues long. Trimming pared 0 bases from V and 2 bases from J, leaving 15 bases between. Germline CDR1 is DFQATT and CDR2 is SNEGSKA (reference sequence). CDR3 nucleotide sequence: TGCAGTGCTAGAGATATCACACCCGTATTCACAGATACGCAGTATTTT. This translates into CSARDITPVFTDTQYF.

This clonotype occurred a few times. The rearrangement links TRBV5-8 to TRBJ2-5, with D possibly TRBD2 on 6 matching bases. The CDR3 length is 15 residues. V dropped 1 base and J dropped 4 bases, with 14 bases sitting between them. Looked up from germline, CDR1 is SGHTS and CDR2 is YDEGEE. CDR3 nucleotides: TGTGCCAGCAGCTTGCAGGGCTCGGGAGTAGAGACCCAGTACTTC. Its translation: CASSLQGSGVETQYF.

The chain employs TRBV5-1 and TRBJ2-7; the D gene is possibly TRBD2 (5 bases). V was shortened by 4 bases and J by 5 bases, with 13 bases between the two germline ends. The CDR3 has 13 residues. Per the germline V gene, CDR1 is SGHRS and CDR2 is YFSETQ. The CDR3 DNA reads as TGCGCCAGCAGCCTCCCGGCTAGCCACGAGCAGTACTTC. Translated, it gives CASSLPASHEQYF.

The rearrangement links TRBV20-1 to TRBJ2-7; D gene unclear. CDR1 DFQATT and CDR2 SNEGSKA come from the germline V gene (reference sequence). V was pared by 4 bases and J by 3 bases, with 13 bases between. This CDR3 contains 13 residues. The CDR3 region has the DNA TGCAGTGCTATCCCGGACGGATACTACGAGCAGTACTTC. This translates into CSAIPDGYYEQYF.

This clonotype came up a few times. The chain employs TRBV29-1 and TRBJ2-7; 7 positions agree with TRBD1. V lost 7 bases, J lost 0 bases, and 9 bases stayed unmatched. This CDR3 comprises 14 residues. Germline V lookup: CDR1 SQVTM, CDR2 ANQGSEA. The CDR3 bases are TGCAGCGGCATCCGGGACAGCCTCTCCTACGAGCAGTACTTC. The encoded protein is CSGIRDSLSYEQYF.

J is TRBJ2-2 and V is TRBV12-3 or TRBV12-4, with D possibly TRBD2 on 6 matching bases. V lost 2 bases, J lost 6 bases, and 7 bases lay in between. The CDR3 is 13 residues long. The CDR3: CASSLWGAGELFF. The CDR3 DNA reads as TGTGCCAGCAGTTTATGGGGGGCCGGGGAGCTGTTTTTT.